The rows below give T cell receptor beta chains drawn from one sample of a study of vaccination and CD4 T cells after COVID-19. These receptors have no known antigen. TCRdb passed the PCR reads through MiXCR, listing each CDR3 protein once. The table includes around 11,000 distinct CDR3 sequences, 77% detected once. The specimen was CD4+ T cells from blood, cultured in vitro. The receptor set was obtained from a human donor who had recovered from COVID-19. Each CDR3 is given with its conserved first and last residue. The D gene is left open where the match is weak. Not all rows give a size; the values are once, few, many and, for expanded clones, a class.

D gene	clone size	V gene	J gene	CDR3 protein	CDR3 DNA
.	.	TRBV20-1	TRBJ1-5	CSAPGLYSNQPQHF	TGCAGTGCTCCAGGCCTCTATAGCAATCAGCCCCAGCATTTT
.	.	TRBV6-2/TRBV6-3	TRBJ2-4	CASSALNIQYF	TGTGCCAGCTCGGCCCTAAACATTCAGTACTTC
TRBD2	.	TRBV20-1	TRBJ2-2	CSATRPSGSPHGELFF	TGCAGTGCTACCCGGCCTAGCGGGAGCCCGCACGGGGAGCTGTTTTTT
TRBD2	.	TRBV27	TRBJ2-3	CASSLWGTSGRGDTQYF	TGTGCCAGCAGTTTATGGGGGACTAGCGGGAGGGGGGATACGCAGTATTTT
TRBD1	once	TRBV20-1	TRBJ1-6	CSANRGNAYNSPLHF	TGCAGTGCTAACAGGGGGAACGCCTATAATTCACCCCTCCACTTT
.	.	TRBV28	TRBJ1-1	CASSSLRGASGTEAFF	TGTGCCAGCAGTTCCCTGAGGGGGGCTAGTGGGACTGAAGCTTTCTTT
TRBD2	once	TRBV6-1	TRBJ2-7	CASSSNIAGGYEQYF	TGTGCCAGCAGCTCCAACATAGCGGGAGGGTACGAGCAGTACTTC
.	.	TRBV7-2	TRBJ1-5	CASSFDSLQPQHF	TGTGCCAGCAGCTTTGACAGCCTACAGCCCCAGCATTTT
.	few	TRBV2	TRBJ1-6	CASSEQRNSPLHF	TGTGCCAGCAGTGAACAGAGAAATTCACCCCTCCACTTT
.	once	TRBV27	TRBJ2-7	CASSFWGAQQYF	TGTGCCAGCAGTTTTTGGGGCGCCCAGCAGTACTTC
.	once	TRBV12-2	TRBJ2-5	CASRLAGGRREEQETQYF	TGTGCAAGTCGCTTAGCGGGGGGACGGCGGGAGGAACAAGAGACCCAGTACTTC
.	.	TRBV24-1	TRBJ2-2	CATSDTNTGELFF	TGTGCCACCTCCGACACGAACACCGGGGAGCTGTTTTTT
TRBD1	.	TRBV19	TRBJ1-1	CAASGQEGVGTEAFF	TGTGCCGCGTCCGGACAGGAGGGCGTTGGCACTGAAGCTTTCTTT
.	.	TRBV5-4	TRBJ1-6	CASSFGESSPLHF	TGTGCCAGCAGCTTCGGGGAGTCTTCCCCCCTCCACTTT
.	.	TRBV7-2	TRBJ2-7	CASGKGLDYEQYF	TGTGCCAGCGGTAAGGGACTTGACTACGAGCAGTACTTC
.	.	TRBV6-2/TRBV6-3	TRBJ2-7	CASSRDATYEQYF	TGTGCCAGCAGCCGGGACGCGACCTACGAGCAGTACTTC
TRBD1	once	TRBV7-2	TRBJ2-2	CASSLRTGLGAGELFF	TGTGCCAGCAGCCTCCGGACAGGACTTGGCGCCGGGGAGCTGTTTTTT
TRBD1	.	TRBV7-2	TRBJ1-5	CASSSDRGGRQPQHF	TGTGCCAGCAGCTCGGACAGGGGGGGAAGACAGCCCCAGCATTTT
TRBD2	.	TRBV3-1	TRBJ2-1	CASRRTGGLAGEEQFF	TGTGCCAGCAGGCGCACTGGGGGACTAGCGGGAGAAGAGCAGTTCTTC
.	.	TRBV27	TRBJ1-5	CASSLIGDGQPQHF	TGTGCCAGCAGTTTGATAGGGGATGGGCAGCCCCAGCATTTT
TRBD1	.	TRBV7-2	TRBJ2-5	CASSLARQGAVETQYF	TGTGCCAGCAGCTTAGCGCGACAGGGGGCGGTTGAGACCCAGTACTTC
TRBD1	.	TRBV19	TRBJ1-5	CASSFTGGPQPQHF	TGTGCCAGTAGCTTCACAGGGGGCCCTCAGCCCCAGCATTTT
TRBD2	.	TRBV5-4	TRBJ2-2	CASSLGLAGGNTGELFF	TGTGCCAGCAGCCTCGGACTAGCGGGGGGAAACACCGGGGAGCTGTTTTTT
.	.	TRBV11-2	TRBJ2-5	CASSLRVQATSEYF	TGTGCCAGCAGCTTACGAGTCCAGGCGACATCGGAGTACTTC
.	once	TRBV7-6	TRBJ2-3	CASSLAEADTQYF	TGTGCCAGCAGCTTAGCGGAGGCCGATACGCAGTATTTT
.	once	TRBV24-1	TRBJ1-2	CATQSSGGAKANYGYTF	TGTGCCACCCAAAGTTCTGGAGGGGCGAAAGCTAACTATGGCTACACCTTC
TRBD2	.	TRBV6-1	TRBJ2-7	CATYLPTSEPEQDYEQYF	TGTGCCACCTACCTTCCGACTAGCGAACCAGAGCAAGACTACGAGCAGTACTTC
.	.	TRBV29-1	TRBJ1-2	CSVDEGYGYTF	TGCAGCGTTGATGAGGGGTATGGCTACACCTTC
.	.	TRBV7-3	TRBJ2-7	CASQGGASYEQYF	TGTGCCTCTCAAGGAGGGGCCTCCTACGAGCAGTACTTC
.	.	TRBV6-1	TRBJ1-6	CASNPTGNSPLHF	TGTGCCAGCAATCCTACAGGGAATTCACCCCTCCACTTT
.	.	TRBV6-2/TRBV6-3	TRBJ1-5	CASSYSGRGGQPQHF	TGTGCCAGCAGTTACTCGGGAAGGGGTGGCCAGCCCCAGCATTTT
TRBD2	.	TRBV2	TRBJ2-7	CASSDLGRGLAGVYEQYF	TGTGCCAGCAGTGACCTGGGCAGGGGACTAGCGGGAGTGTACGAGCAGTACTTC
.	.	TRBV6-2/TRBV6-3	TRBJ1-1	CASSRLGNTEAFF	TGTGCCAGCAGTCGCCTCGGGAACACTGAAGCTTTCTTT
TRBD1	.	TRBV6-1	TRBJ2-7	CASRSWGQGVEQYF	TGTGCCAGCAGATCTTGGGGACAGGGGGTCGAGCAGTACTTC
.	.	TRBV2	TRBJ1-5	CASSEAQGSYQPQHF	TGTGCCAGCAGTGAAGCGCAGGGGTCCTATCAGCCCCAGCATTTT
.	.	TRBV7-6	TRBJ2-7	CASSPSGYGYEQYF	TGTGCCAGCAGCCCCTCCGGGTATGGGTATGAGCAGTACTTC
TRBD1	.	TRBV6-4	TRBJ2-7	CARVESGTGVGLTYEQYF	TGTGCCAGGGTGGAATCCGGGACAGGGGTCGGCCTTACCTACGAGCAGTACTTC
TRBD1	.	TRBV7-2	TRBJ1-2	CASSLGPLGQNYGYTF	TGTGCCAGCAGCTTAGGGCCCTTGGGACAGAACTATGGCTACACCTTC